This T cell receptor beta chain was profiled in a study of shared clonotypes between healthy human individuals. TCRdb's copy holds only in-frame clones and misses some; the assay was immunoSEQ multiplex PCR. In the table there are 550,000 to 850,000 clones, just under 75% of which are singletons. In germline, CDR1 is SNHLY, CDR2 FYNNEI. The ends were cut back, 4 bases at V and 8 bases at J, with 23 bases in the middle. The CDR3 runs to 16 residues. This rearrangement joins TRBV2 to TRBJ1-2; a possible D gene is TRBD1 (6 bases). This receptor was obtained from a woman under 40 in good health. Sequences were obtained from memory CD4+ T cells sorted from blood. Stated subset: CD45RA-negative fraction. The CDR3 nucleotides read TGTGCCAGCAGTGGGAAGACAGGACCCGCTTTTGGAGGCTACACCTTC. It yields the protein CASSGKTGPAFGGYTF.